One and the same sample provided the 29 T cell receptor beta chains below, sequenced in a study of vaccination and CD4 T cells after COVID-19. Their antigens are not known. Sequenced with the Oncomine TCR Beta short-read assay was DNA taken from cultured CD4+ T cells. MiXCR was run by TCRdb on the PCR reads, yielding one entry per CDR3 protein. The table lists approximately 15,000 distinct CDR3 sequences, 45% to 65% of them singletons, with roughly 20% in the top ten. Treatment denoted: approximately nine-day PBMC culture with coronavirus spike peptide pools or control peptides (ViraFEST assay). The sample consisted of CD4+ T cells from blood, cultured in vitro, taken before SARS-CoV-2 vaccination. These receptors originate from a human donor who had recovered from COVID-19.

The chain recombines TRBV9 with TRBJ1-2; 7 positions agree with TRBD1. The V gene end was trimmed by 4 bases and the J gene end by 8 bases; junction bases not matched to a gene: 11. CDR1 and CDR2 (germline): SGDLS, YYNGEE. The CDR3 contains 14 residues. This CDR3 is CASSKRQGPEGYTF. The CDR3 bases are TGTGCCAGCAGCAAAAGACAGGGTCCGGAGGGCTACACCTTC.

This clonotype showed up just a few times. The rearrangement links TRBV20-1 to TRBJ1-2, with 8 bases that match TRBD1. J lost 4 bases, V lost 1 base, and 5 bases had no gene match. Germline-derived CDR1 and CDR2 are DFQATT and SNEGSKA (reference sequence). The CDR3 is 14 amino acids. CDR3 loop: CSARVQGAGYGYTF. The CDR3 region has the DNA TGCAGTGCTAGAGTGCAGGGGGCTGGCTATGGCTACACCTTC.

This clonotype was counted a few times. V is TRBV20-1 and J is TRBJ1-2, with D perhaps matching TRBD1 (5 bases). Trimming left V 1 base short and J 7 bases short, with 13 bases between. CDR3 length equals 13 residues. Looked up from germline, CDR1 is DFQATT and CDR2 is SNEGSKA (reference sequence). The CDR3: CSARGRQGSGYTF. As DNA, the CDR3 is TGCAGTGCTAGAGGGCGGCAGGGTAGTGGCTACACCTTC.

This clonotype was picked up one time. The CDR3 DNA reads TGTGCCAGCAGTATAAGCCGGGCAAGACTGAATAATGAAAAACTGTTTTTT. Residues: CASSISRARLNNEKLFF. J is TRBJ1-4 and V is TRBV6-1; the D is unclear. V shed 5 bases and J shed 4 bases, with 20 bases lying between them. Germline lookup yields CDR1 MNHNS and CDR2 SASEGT. This CDR3 is built from 17 residues.

The J gene is TRBJ2-3, the V gene TRBV15, with 8 bases lining up with TRBD2. CDR3 length: 16 amino acids. J was trimmed by 0 bases and V by 0 bases; bases with no gene match: 2. Per the germline V gene, CDR1 is LNHNV and CDR2 is YYDKDF (reference sequence). CDR3 nucleotide sequence: TGTGCCACCAGCAGAGATGGGACTAGAAGCACAGATACGCAGTATTTT. Amino acids: CATSRDGTRSTDTQYF.

A single count supports this clonotype. The V call is TRBV20-1, the J call TRBJ1-1; D is possibly TRBD1 (6 bases). Trimming stripped 0 bases from V and 6 bases from J, with 20 bases between. This CDR3 is 16 amino acids long. Germline V gene sequence: CDR1 DFQATT, CDR2 SNEGSKA (reference sequence). CDR3 residues: CSARDPGVQGGAEAFF. The CDR3 DNA is TGCAGTGCTAGAGACCCAGGGGTCCAGGGTGGGGCTGAAGCTTTCTTT.

This rearrangement joins TRBV2 to TRBJ1-6, with a weak D call TRBD1 (6 bases). The V gene lost 5 bases and the J gene lost 8 bases, with 13 bases spanning the gap. CDR1 and CDR2 from the germline V gene are SNHLY and FYNNEI. This CDR3 is 14 amino acids long. Here the CDR3 DNA reads TGTGCCAGCAGTTTTGACAGGTGGGATTCACCCCTCCACTTT. Translation: CASSFDRWDSPLHF.

V and J are TRBV28 and TRBJ2-4, with D possibly matching TRBD1 (6 bases). This CDR3 is built from 16 residues. Germline CDR1 and CDR2: MDHEN and SYDVKM. The V gene lost 4 bases and the J gene lost 6 bases, with 19 bases spanning the gap. The CDR3 sequence is CASSSGEGRRRNIQYF. The DNA of the CDR3 is TGTGCCAGCAGTTCAGGGGAAGGGCGACGGCGAAACATTCAGTACTTC.

V usage is TRBV10-3 and J usage is TRBJ1-1; D unresolved. The germline gives CDR1 ENHRY, CDR2 SYGVKD. CDR3 length equals 14 residues. V was cut by 7 bases and J by 0 bases, with 12 bases left in between. The CDR3 region is CAIKPPRMNTEAFF. CDR3 nucleotide sequence: TGTGCCATCAAGCCGCCACGGATGAACACTGAAGCTTTCTTT.

The J gene is TRBJ2-5, the V gene TRBV6-2 or TRBV6-3, with D hard to call. The CDR3 is 11 amino acids. Germline CDR1 is MNHEY and CDR2 is SVGEGT. Trimming stripped 4 bases from V and 3 bases from J, with 3 bases between. The CDR3 region has the DNA TGTGCCAGCAGTTTAAAAGAGACCCAGTACTTC. Protein: CASSLKETQYF.

V is TRBV20-1 and J is TRBJ2-5, with 10 nucleotides matching TRBD1. V lost 4 bases, J lost 4 bases, and 6 bases stayed unmatched. Germline loops: CDR1 DFQATT, CDR2 SNEGSKA (reference sequence). The CDR3 loop spans 14 amino acids. CDR3 in amino acids: CSAKPGQGSETQYF. CDR3 DNA: TGCAGTGCTAAACCGGGACAGGGGTCAGAGACCCAGTACTTC.

V is TRBV14 and J is TRBJ2-7; perhaps TRBD1 as D (5 bases). CDR1 is SGHDN, CDR2 FVKESK, per germline. The V end lost 3 bases, the J end lost 7 bases, and 10 bases lay between the germline ends. The CDR3 sequence is 12 residues long. The CDR3 DNA sequence: TGTGCCAGCAGCCACGTCAGGGTTGAGCAGTACTTC. Its translation is CASSHVRVEQYF. The full variable domain, its missing parts supplied by reference TRBV14 and TRBJ2-7, is EAGVTQFPSHSVIEKGQTVTLRCDPISGHDNLYWYRRVMGKEIKFLLHFVKESKQDESGMPNNRFLAERTGGTYSTLKVQPAELEDSGVYFCASSHVRVEQYFGPGTRLTVT.

V is TRBV6-1 and J is TRBJ2-7; 9 bases are shared with TRBD1. V gave up 6 bases and J gave up 3 bases; unmatched junction bases: 6. This CDR3 spans 14 amino acids. CDR1 MNHNS and CDR2 SASEGT come from the germline V gene. The CDR3 DNA sequence: TGTGCCAGCAGCGACAGGGGGGGAAGCTACGAGCAGTACTTC. This gives the protein CASSDRGGSYEQYF.

The chain is built from TRBV2 and TRBJ2-7; possibly TRBD1 for D (6 bases). The length of the CDR3 is 14 residues. The germline CDR1 and CDR2 sequences are SNHLY and FYNNEI. V gave up 7 bases and J gave up 4 bases, with 17 bases separating them. In DNA, the CDR3 is TGTGCCAGCACCCCATCAGGGGCCCGATACGAGCAGTACTTC. Amino acid sequence: CASTPSGARYEQYF. Together with reference TRBV2 and TRBJ2-7, the CDR3 gives the full variable domain: EPEVTQTPSHQVTQMGQEVILRCVPISNHLYFYWYRQILGQKVEFLVSFYNNEISEKSEIFDDQFSVERPDGSNFTLKIRSTKLEDSAMYFCASTPSGARYEQYFGPGTRLTVT.

The chain combines TRBV19 with TRBJ1-1; 8 nucleotides match TRBD1. Trimming cost V 6 bases and J 8 bases; bases outside gene matches: 5. The CDR3 has 12 residues. Germline-derived CDR1 and CDR2 are LNHDA and SQIVND (reference sequence). CDR3 residues: CASRNTGGEAFF. In nucleotides, the CDR3 is TGTGCCAGTAGGAATACAGGGGGAGAAGCTTTCTTT. The variable domain in full, completed from reference TRBV19 and TRBJ1-1, reads DGGITQSPKYLFRKEGQNVTLSCEQNLNHDAMYWYRQDPGQGLRLIYYSQIVNDFQKGDIAEGYSVSREKKESFPLTVTSAQKNPTAFYLCASRNTGGEAFFGQGTRLTVV.

V and J are TRBV7-9 and TRBJ1-2; tentative D call: TRBD1 (6 bases). Trimming took off 4 bases at V and 4 bases at J, with 13 bases between the two ends. Germline CDR1 reads SEHNR; CDR2 reads FQNEAQ (reference sequence). CDR3 length equals 14 residues. CDR3 sequence: CASSYTQGSYGYTF. CDR3 nucleotide sequence: TGTGCCAGCAGCTACACACAGGGATCCTATGGCTACACCTTC.

This chain uses TRBV6-1 with TRBJ2-7; D is unclear. Between the trimmed V and J ends, which lost 4 bases and 4 bases, there was a span of 11 bases. CDR3 size: 13 residues. Looked up from germline, CDR1 is MNHNS and CDR2 is SASEGT. CDR3 bases: TGTGCCAGCAGTGCACGCTGGGATTACGAGCAGTACTTC. The encoded protein is CASSARWDYEQYF.

The chain has TRBV7-2 and TRBJ2-7; a weak D match, TRBD2 (5 bases). Germline lookup yields CDR1 SGHTA and CDR2 FQGNSA. CDR3 size: 16 residues. V was trimmed by 5 bases and J by 2 bases, leaving 19 bases between them. The CDR3 sequence is CASSVRVQTKTYEQYF. The CDR3 bases are TGTGCCAGCAGCGTGAGGGTACAGACAAAAACCTACGAGCAGTACTTC.

In this sample, this clonotype turned up a few times. The rearrangement uses TRBV20-1 and TRBJ2-7; TRBD2 agrees at 8 bases. The germline V gene encodes CDR1 DFQATT and CDR2 SNEGSKA (reference sequence). The trim removed 6 bases at V and 9 bases at J, leaving 16 bases unmatched. The CDR3 length is 14 residues. The CDR3 here is CSANPASGLRGQYF. In DNA, the CDR3 is TGCAGTGCCAATCCGGCTAGCGGGTTGCGGGGGCAGTACTTC.

This clonotype was observed a handful of times. The rearrangement joins TRBV6-5 to TRBJ1-2, with D possibly matching TRBD1 (5 bases). Germline CDR1 MNHEY, CDR2 SVGAGI. This CDR3 has 14 residues. Trimming pared 1 base from V and 3 bases from J, leaving 9 bases between. As DNA, the CDR3 is TGTGCCAGCAGTTACTTAGGGGTGCACTATGGCTACACCTTC. The encoded protein is CASSYLGVHYGYTF.

The V and J genes are TRBV12-3 or TRBV12-4 and TRBJ2-5; 10 bases match TRBD1. The V gene end was trimmed by 4 bases and the J gene end by 5 bases; junction bases not matched to a gene: 7. This CDR3 has 15 residues. CDR3 sequence reads: CASSSGQGIRETQYF. In DNA, the CDR3 is TGTGCCAGCAGTTCGGGACAGGGGATAAGGGAGACCCAGTACTTC.

The genes are TRBV19 and TRBJ1-1; no firm D call. Per germline, CDR1 LNHDA and CDR2 SQIVND (reference sequence). V shed 2 bases and J shed 5 bases, with 6 bases lying between them. This CDR3 comprises 12 residues. CDR3 DNA: TGTGCCAGTAGTATATCTCGGACTGAAGCTTTCTTT. Protein: CASSISRTEAFF.

On this clonotype itself: The CDR3 carries no conserved terminal phenylalanine or tryptophan, so it likely arises from a read error. No DNA is shown, since the ends of the CDR3 on it are uncertain; the CDR3 is the one TCRdb lists. V is TRBV21-1 and J is TRBJ2-5. TRBV21-1 is flagged as a pseudogene. Counting both end residues, the CDR3 totals 11 amino acids. The CDR3 loop is CANSPHETQYL.

CDR3 in amino acids: CATSVDRGFEKLFF. CDR3 bases: TGTGCCACCAGCGTAGATAGGGGCTTTGAAAAACTGTTTTTT. V and J are TRBV15 and TRBJ1-4; D is possibly TRBD1 (5 bases). The CDR3 runs to 14 residues. V lost 5 bases and J 7 bases, leaving 14 bases between the germline ends. Per germline, CDR1 LNHNV and CDR2 YYDKDF (reference sequence). The variable domain in full, with the rest retrieved from reference TRBV15 and TRBJ1-4, is DAMVIQNPRYQVTQFGKPVTLSCSQTLNHNVMYWYQQKSSQAPKLLFHYYDKDFNNEADTPDNFQSRRPNTSFCFLDIRSPGLGDTAMYLCATSVDRGFEKLFFGSGTQLSVL.

This chain joins TRBV7-6 and TRBJ2-5; tentatively, D is TRBD2 (5 bases). This CDR3 comprises 15 residues. CDR1 and CDR2 from the germline V gene are SGHVS and FNYEAQ. Trimming left V 1 base short and J 2 bases short, with 11 bases between. The chain's CDR3 is CASSLDGRAQETQYF. The CDR3 region has the DNA TGTGCCAGCAGCTTAGATGGGCGGGCACAAGAGACCCAGTACTTC.

The V call is TRBV7-2, the J call TRBJ2-1, with D possibly being TRBD1 or TRBD2 (5 bases each). The CDR3 extends over 15 amino acids. The V gene lost 2 bases and the J gene lost 2 bases, with 10 bases spanning the gap. Looked up from germline, CDR1 is SGHTA and CDR2 is FQGNSA. CDR3 nucleotides: TGTGCCAGCAGCTTAATCAGGGACCCCTACAATGAGCAGTTCTTC. Translating it yields CASSLIRDPYNEQFF.

This clonotype has only one observation. The V gene is TRBV20-1, the J gene TRBJ2-7; 8 bases agree with TRBD2. The V gene's germline CDR1 is DFQATT and CDR2 SNEGSKA (reference sequence). Losses at the gene ends were 2 bases for V and 0 bases for J; bases not matched to a gene: 6. This CDR3 spans 15 amino acids. In nucleotides, the CDR3 is TGCAGTGCTAGACCGGGAGGGGACGGCTCCTACGAGCAGTACTTC. This gives the protein CSARPGGDGSYEQYF.

This chain uses TRBV6-5 with TRBJ2-7; D may be TRBD2 (6 bases). The CDR3 extends over 14 amino acids. CDR1 is MNHEY, CDR2 SVGAGI, per germline. With 2 bases removed from V and 2 bases from J, the gap between germline ends came to 10 bases. Written as DNA, the CDR3 is TGTGCCAGCAGTTACGGGGGAGGCCCCTACGAGCAGTACTTC. Translated, it gives CASSYGGGPYEQYF.

J is TRBJ2-3 and V is TRBV7-2; unclear D gene. This CDR3 contains 12 residues. Trimming shortened V by 4 bases and J by 2 bases, and 4 bases separated the two germline ends. Germline V lookup: CDR1 SGHTA, CDR2 FQGNSA. In nucleotides, the CDR3 is TGTGCCAGCAGCTCGCACACAGATACGCAGTATTTT. Its protein is CASSSHTDTQYF. Drawing the rest from reference TRBV7-2 and TRBJ2-3, the complete variable domain is GAGVSQSPSNKVTEKGKDVELRCDPISGHTALYWYRQSLGQGLEFLIYFQGNSAPDKSGLPSDRFSAERTGGSVSTLTIQRTQQEDSAVYLCASSSHTDTQYFGPGTRLTVL.